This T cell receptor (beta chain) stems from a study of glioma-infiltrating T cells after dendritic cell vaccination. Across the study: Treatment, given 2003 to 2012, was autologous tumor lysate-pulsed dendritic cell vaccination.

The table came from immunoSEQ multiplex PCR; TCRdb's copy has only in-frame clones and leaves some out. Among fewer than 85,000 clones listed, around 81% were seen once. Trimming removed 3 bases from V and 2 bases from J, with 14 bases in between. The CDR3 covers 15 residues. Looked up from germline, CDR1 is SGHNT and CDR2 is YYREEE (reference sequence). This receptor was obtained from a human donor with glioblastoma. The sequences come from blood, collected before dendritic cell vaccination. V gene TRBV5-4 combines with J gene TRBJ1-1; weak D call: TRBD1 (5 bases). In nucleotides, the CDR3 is TGTGCCAGCAGCTCGGGGGGGACCGTCAACACTGAAGCTTTCTTT. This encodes CASSSGGTVNTEAFF.